This T cell receptor beta chain comes out of a study of blood T cells in healthy people across ages. Using a J-beta primer mix together with a sample-barcoded 5' primer, a second PCR was run for roughly 6 to 12 cycles. One entry per CDR3 protein, called by TCRdb with MiXCR from the 5' RACE reads. The profile shows 950,000 to 1,200,000 distinct CDR3 sequences, roughly two fifths of them singletons. Study results and caveats: Possibly confounding the expanded clonotype changes was the fact that donor CMV status was unknown.

On this clonotype: Its matching antigen is unknown.

Per the germline V gene, CDR1 is SNHLY and CDR2 is FYNNEI. The CDR3 consists of 11 residues. Sequencing was carried out using blood. This clonotype originated in a young man in good health. This chain joins TRBV2 and TRBJ1-2; 10 bases match TRBD1. CDR3 in amino acids: CASRTGGVYTF. The CDR3 DNA reads TGTGCGTCTCGGACAGGGGGTGTCTACACCTTC.